The entry that follows covers one T cell receptor beta chain sequence. Its target is unknown. The entry originates in a study of shared clonotypes between healthy human individuals. The study's findings and limits: Collection of samples was limited to blood; tissue repertoires likely differ.

V was trimmed by 2 bases and J by 10 bases, leaving 12 bases between them. The germline V gene has CDR1 SGHKS and CDR2 YYEKEE (reference sequence). CDR3 length: 12 residues. Sequencing used immunoSEQ multiplex PCR; TCRdb keeps in-frame clones, though not all of them. The table has about 2.3 million clones, 85% to 95% seen once; the top ten hold 0.35% to 0.5%. Material: naive CD4+ T cells from PBMCs. Indicated subset: CD45RA+ positively selected. This sequence was found in a man between 18 and 35 years old in good health. Some clones in this sample may be carry-over from other donors' samples. The V call is TRBV5-5, the J call TRBJ1-1, with a tentative D call TRBD1 (5 bases). CDR3 sequence: CASSLTQALAFF. The DNA of the CDR3 is TGTGCCAGCAGCTTAACACAGGCGTTAGCTTTCTTT. Full variable domain (remainder filled in from reference TRBV5-5 and TRBJ1-1): DAGVTQSPTHLIKTRGQQVTLRCSPISGHKSVSWYQQVLGQGPQFIFQYYEKEERGRGNFPDRFSARQFPNYSSELNVNALLLGDSALYLCASSLTQALAFFGQGTRLTVV.